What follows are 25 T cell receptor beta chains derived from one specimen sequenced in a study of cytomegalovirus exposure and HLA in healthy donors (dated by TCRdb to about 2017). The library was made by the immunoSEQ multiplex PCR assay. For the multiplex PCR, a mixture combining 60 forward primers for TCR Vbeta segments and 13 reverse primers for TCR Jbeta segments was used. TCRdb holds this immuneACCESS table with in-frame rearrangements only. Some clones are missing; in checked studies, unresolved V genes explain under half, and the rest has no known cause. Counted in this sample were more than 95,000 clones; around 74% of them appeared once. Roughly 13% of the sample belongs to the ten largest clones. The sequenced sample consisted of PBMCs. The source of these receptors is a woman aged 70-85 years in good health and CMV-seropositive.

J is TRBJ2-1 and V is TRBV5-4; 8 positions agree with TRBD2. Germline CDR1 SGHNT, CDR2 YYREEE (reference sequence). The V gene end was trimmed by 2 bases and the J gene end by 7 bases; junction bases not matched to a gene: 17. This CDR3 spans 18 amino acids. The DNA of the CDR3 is TGTGCCAGCAGCTTAGGTGGGGGGGGCGGCGGGAGGCCTAATGAGCAGTTCTTC. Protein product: CASSLGGGGGGRPNEQFF.

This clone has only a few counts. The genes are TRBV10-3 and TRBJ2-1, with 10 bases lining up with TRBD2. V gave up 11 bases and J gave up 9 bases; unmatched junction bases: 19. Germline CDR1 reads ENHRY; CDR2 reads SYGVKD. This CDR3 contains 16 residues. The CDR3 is CAALEGLAGDPGEQFF. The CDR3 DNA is TGTGCCGCGCTGGAGGGCCTAGCGGGAGATCCCGGTGAGCAGTTCTTC.

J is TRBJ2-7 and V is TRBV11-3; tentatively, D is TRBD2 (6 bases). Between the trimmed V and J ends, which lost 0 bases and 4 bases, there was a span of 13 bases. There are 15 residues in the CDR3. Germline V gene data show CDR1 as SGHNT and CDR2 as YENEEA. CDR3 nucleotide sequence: TGTGCCAGCAGCTTAGACGGGGGTGGGGGTTACGAGCAGTACTTC. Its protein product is CASSLDGGGGYEQYF.

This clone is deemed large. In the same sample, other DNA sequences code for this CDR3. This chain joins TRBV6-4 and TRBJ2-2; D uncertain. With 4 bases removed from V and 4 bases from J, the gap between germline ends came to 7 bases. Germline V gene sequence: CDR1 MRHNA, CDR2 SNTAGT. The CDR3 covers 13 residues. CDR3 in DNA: TGTGCCAGCAGTGCGAGCGCCACCGGGGAGCTGTTTTTT. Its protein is CASSASATGELFF.

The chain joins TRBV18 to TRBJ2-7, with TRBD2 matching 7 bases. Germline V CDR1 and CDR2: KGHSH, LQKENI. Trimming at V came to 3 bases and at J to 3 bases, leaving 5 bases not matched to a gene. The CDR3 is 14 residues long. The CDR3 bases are TGTGCCAGCTCACCGGGAGGGGAGATCTACGAGCAGTACTTC. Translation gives CASSPGGEIYEQYF.

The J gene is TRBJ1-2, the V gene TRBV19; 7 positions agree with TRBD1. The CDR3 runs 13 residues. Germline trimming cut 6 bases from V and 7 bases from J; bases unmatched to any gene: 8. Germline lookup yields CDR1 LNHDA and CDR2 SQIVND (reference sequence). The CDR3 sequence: CASRTQGRGGYTF. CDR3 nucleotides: TGTGCCAGTAGGACACAGGGGCGCGGTGGCTACACCTTC.

CDR3 DNA sequence: TGTGCCAGCAACTGGGACAGTTTAGCTAACTATGGCTACACCTTC. Amino acid sequence: CASNWDSLANYGYTF. The chain joins TRBV6-1 to TRBJ1-2; 7 nucleotides match TRBD1. The CDR3 spans 15 residues. V lost 7 bases to trimming and J lost 0 bases; unmatched junction nucleotides: 8. CDR1 is MNHNS and CDR2 is SASEGT in the germline V gene.

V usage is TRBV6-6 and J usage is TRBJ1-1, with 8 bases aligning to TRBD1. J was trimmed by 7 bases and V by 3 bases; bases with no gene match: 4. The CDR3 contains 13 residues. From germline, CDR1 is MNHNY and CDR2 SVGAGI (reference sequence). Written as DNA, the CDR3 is TGTGCCAGCAGTTATTTGGACAGGGATGAAGCTTTCTTT. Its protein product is CASSYLDRDEAFF.

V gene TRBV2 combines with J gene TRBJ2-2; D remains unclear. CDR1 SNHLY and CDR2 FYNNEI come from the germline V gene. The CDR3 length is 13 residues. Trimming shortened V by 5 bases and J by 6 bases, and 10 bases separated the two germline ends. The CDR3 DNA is TGTGCCAGCAGTTCAGACAACCCCGGGGAGCTGTTTTTT. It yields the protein CASSSDNPGELFF.

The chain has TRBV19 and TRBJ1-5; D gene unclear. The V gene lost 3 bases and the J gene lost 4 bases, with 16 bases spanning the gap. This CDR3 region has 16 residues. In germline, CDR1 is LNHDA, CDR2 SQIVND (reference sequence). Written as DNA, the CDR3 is TGTGCCAGTAGTATGGTAAGGATTCTAGAGAATCAGCCCCAGCATTTT. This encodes CASSMVRILENQPQHF. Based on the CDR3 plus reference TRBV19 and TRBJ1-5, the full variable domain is DGGITQSPKYLFRKEGQNVTLSCEQNLNHDAMYWYRQDPGQGLRLIYYSQIVNDFQKGDIAEGYSVSREKKESFPLTVTSAQKNPTAFYLCASSMVRILENQPQHFGDGTRLSIL.

CDR3 sequence reads: CASSQDSGLAGGSSYNEQFF. For the CDR3, the DNA is TGCGCCAGCAGCCAAGATTCGGGACTAGCGGGGGGCAGCTCCTACAATGAGCAGTTCTTC. The J gene is TRBJ2-1, the V gene TRBV4-3, with 15 bases aligning to TRBD2. There are 20 residues in the CDR3. Trimming took 0 bases from V and 0 from J; bases not matched to a gene: 6. Germline V gene lookup returns CDR1 LGHNA and CDR2 YSLEER.

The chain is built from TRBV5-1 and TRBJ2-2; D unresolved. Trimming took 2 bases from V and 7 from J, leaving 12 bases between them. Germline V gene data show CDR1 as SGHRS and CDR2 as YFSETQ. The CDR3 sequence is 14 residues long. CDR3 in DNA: TGCGCCAGCAGCTTCAACCCGACTGGCGGGGAGCTGTTTTTT. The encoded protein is CASSFNPTGGELFF.

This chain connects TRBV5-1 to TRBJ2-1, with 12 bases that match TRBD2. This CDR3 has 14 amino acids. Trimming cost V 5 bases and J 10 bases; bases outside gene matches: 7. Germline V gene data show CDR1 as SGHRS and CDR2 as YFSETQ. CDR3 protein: CASRGASGGGEQFF. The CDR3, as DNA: TGCGCCAGCAGGGGTGCTAGCGGGGGGGGCGAGCAGTTCTTC. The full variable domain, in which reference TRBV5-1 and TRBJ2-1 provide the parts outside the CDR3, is KAGVTQTPRYLIKTRGQQVTLSCSPISGHRSVSWYQQTPGQGLQFLFEYFSETQRNKGNFPGRFSGRQFSNSRSEMNVSTLELGDSALYLCASRGASGGGEQFFGPGTRLTVL.

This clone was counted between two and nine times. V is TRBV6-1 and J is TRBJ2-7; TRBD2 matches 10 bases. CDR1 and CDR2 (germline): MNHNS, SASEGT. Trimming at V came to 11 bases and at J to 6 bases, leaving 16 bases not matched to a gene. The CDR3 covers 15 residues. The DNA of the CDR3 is TGTGCCTTAACCTCCCAGGAGCTAGCGGGAGTCGAGCAGTACTTC. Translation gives CALTSQELAGVEQYF.

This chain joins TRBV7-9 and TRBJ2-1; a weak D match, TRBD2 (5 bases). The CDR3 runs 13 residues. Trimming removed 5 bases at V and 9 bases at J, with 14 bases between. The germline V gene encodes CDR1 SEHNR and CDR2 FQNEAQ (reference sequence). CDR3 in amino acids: CASSPSLFAEQFF. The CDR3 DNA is TGTGCCAGCAGCCCTAGCCTGTTCGCTGAGCAGTTCTTC. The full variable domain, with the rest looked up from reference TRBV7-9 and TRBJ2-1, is DTGVSQNPRHKITKRGQNVTFRCDPISEHNRLYWYRQTLGQGPEFLTYFQNEAQLEKSRLLSDRFSAERPKGSFSTLEIQRTEQGDSAMYLCASSPSLFAEQFFGPGTRLTVL.

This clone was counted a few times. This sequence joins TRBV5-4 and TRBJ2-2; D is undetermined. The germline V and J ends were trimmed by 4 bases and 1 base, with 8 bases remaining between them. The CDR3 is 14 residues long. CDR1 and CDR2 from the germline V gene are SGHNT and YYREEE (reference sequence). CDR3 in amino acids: CASSGDMNTGELFF. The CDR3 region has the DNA TGTGCCAGCAGCGGAGATATGAACACCGGGGAGCTGTTTTTT.

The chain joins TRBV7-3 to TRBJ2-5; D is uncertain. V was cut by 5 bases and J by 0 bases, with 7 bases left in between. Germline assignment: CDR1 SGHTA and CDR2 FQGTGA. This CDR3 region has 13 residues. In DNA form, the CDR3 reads TGTGCCAGCAGCCTAGGAAACCAAGAGACCCAGTACTTC. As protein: CASSLGNQETQYF. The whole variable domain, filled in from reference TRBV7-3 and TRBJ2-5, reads GAGVSQTPSNKVTEKGKYVELRCDPISGHTALYWYRQSLGQGPEFLIYFQGTGAADDSGLPNDRFFAVRPEGSVSTLKIQRTERGDSAVYLCASSLGNQETQYFGPGTRLLVL.

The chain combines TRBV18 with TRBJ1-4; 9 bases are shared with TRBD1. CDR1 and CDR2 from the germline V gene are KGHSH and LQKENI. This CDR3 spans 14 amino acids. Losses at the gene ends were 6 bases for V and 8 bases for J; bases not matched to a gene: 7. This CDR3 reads CASSPGQGLEKLFF. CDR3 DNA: TGTGCCAGCTCGCCGGGACAGGGCCTCGAAAAACTGTTTTTT.

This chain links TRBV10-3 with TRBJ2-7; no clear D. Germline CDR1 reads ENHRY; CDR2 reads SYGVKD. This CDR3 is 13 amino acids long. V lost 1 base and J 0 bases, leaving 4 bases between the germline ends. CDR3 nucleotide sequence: TGTGCCATCAGTGAGTACACCTCCTACGAGCAGTACTTC. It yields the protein CAISEYTSYEQYF.

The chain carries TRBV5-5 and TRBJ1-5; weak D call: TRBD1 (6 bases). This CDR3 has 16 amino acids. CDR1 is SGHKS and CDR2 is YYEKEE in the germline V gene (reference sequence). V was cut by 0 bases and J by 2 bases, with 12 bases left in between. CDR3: CASSLGVGGGNQPQHF. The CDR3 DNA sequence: TGTGCCAGCAGCTTGGGGGTAGGGGGAGGCAATCAGCCCCAGCATTTT.

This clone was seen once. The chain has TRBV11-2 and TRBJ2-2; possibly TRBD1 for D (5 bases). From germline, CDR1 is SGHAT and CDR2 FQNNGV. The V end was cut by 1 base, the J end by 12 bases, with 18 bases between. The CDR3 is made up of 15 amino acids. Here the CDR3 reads CASSLGPWGLRKLFF. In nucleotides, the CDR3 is TGTGCCAGCAGCTTAGGTCCCTGGGGCCTGAGGAAGCTGTTTTTT.

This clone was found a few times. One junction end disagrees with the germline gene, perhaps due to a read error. CDR3 region: CASSQPRGGAKTGELFF. For the CDR3, the DNA is TGCGCCAGCAGCCAACCACGGGGGGGGGCGAAAACCGGGGAGCTGTTTTTT. This rearrangement joins TRBV5-1 to TRBJ2-2, with TRBD2 identical over 8 bases. This CDR3 is built from 17 residues. The germline CDR1 and CDR2 sequences are SGHRS and YFSETQ.

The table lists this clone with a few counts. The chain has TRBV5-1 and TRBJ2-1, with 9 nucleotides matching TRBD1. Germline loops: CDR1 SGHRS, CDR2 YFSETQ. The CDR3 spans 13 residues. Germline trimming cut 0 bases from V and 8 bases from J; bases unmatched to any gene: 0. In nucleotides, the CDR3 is TGCGCCAGCAGCTTGGGGACAGGGGATGAGCAGTTCTTC. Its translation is CASSLGTGDEQFF.

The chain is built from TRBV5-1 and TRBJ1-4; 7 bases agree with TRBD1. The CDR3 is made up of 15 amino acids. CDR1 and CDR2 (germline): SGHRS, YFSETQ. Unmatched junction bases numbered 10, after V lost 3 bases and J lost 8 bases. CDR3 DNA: TGCGCCAGCAGCTACAAGACAGGGCTCCCAGAAAAACTGTTTTTT. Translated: CASSYKTGLPEKLFF.

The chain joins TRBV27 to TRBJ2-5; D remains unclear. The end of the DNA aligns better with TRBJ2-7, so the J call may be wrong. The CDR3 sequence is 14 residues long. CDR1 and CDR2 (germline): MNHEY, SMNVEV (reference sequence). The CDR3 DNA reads TGTGCCAGCAGTCCATCTCATAGTAGATACGAGCAGTACTTC. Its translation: CASSPSHSRYEQYF.